This T cell receptor (beta chain) was captured in a study of blood T cell repertoires in COVID-19. The overall study: COVID-19 samples collected from the United States, Italy and Spain covered acute and convalescent phases. PBMCs, B-cell-depleted T cells, or T cells provided the cDNA or gDNA that made up the material.

On this clone: The sample has other DNA sequences that encode this CDR3 too.

Authors' methods: Researchers report that nucleated cell counts were estimated from reference gene primer amplification. The repertoire was sequenced with immunoSEQ multiplex PCR; TCRdb's copy has only in-frame clones and lacks some. The V and J calls and clone size are taken from that table; D and trimming were inferred from the DNA. The sample holds about 200,000 clones, approximately 80% seen once. The CDR3 is 13 amino acids. With V trimmed by 4 bases and J by 8 bases, 5 bases remained unmatched. From germline, CDR1 is SGHDT and CDR2 YYEEEE. Material: peripheral blood. The sequence was collected from a human donor in a cohort sampled during active COVID-19. The rearrangement links TRBV5-6 to TRBJ1-4; 7 bases fit TRBD1. The CDR3 region is CASSQDRDEKLFF. The CDR3 coding sequence is TGTGCCAGCAGCCAAGACAGGGACGAAAAACTGTTTTTT.